These T cell receptor beta chains were read from a single sample in a study of cytomegalovirus exposure and HLA in healthy donors. Some clones are missing from TCRdb's copy, which holds only in-frame ones; the method was immunoSEQ multiplex PCR. Of 40,000 or so clones listed, 90% are singletons. Sequenced sample: PBMCs. The receptors were gathered from a woman between 18 and 29 years old in good health and CMV-seronegative. CDR3s include the opening cysteine and the closing phenylalanine or tryptophan. The D gene is left open where the match is weak. Clone size is given for some rows only: seen once, a few or many times, or a class if the clone is expanded.

j_gene,d_gene,abundance,v_gene,CDR3nt,CDR3aa
TRBJ2-7,.,.,TRBV12-2,TGTGCAAGTCGCTTAACCCTATGGGAGCAGTACTTC,CASRLTLWEQYF
TRBJ2-6,.,.,TRBV6-5,TGTGCCAACGGGGTCCGGGTGGCTGGGGCCAACGTCCTGACTTTC,CANGVRVAGANVLTF
TRBJ2-1,.,.,TRBV28,TGTGCCAGCAGTTCCCTTTACCAGGAATTCTCCTACAATGAGCAGTTCTTC,CASSSLYQEFSYNEQFF
TRBJ1-5,.,.,TRBV27,TGTGCCAGCAGTTTATGGGGCGACGAAAAGCCCCAGCATTTT,CASSLWGDEKPQHF
TRBJ2-2,.,.,TRBV2,TGTGCCAGCAGAGCAGGGCCCGGGGAGCTGTTTTTT,CASRAGPGELFF
TRBJ2-5,.,.,TRBV9,TGTGCCAGCAGCCCCAAGCAGGGACTGCCGGGAGAGACCCAGTACTTC,CASSPKQGLPGETQYF
TRBJ2-7,.,.,TRBV9,TGTGCCAGCGGGGGGAGGAACGAGCAGTACTTC,CASGGRNEQYF
TRBJ2-3,.,.,TRBV7-2,TGTGCCAGCAGCTCAGGGATCTCTAGTAGTTGGGTGTATACGCAGTATTTT,CASSSGISSSWVYTQYF
TRBJ1-4,TRBD1,.,TRBV7-6,TGTGCCAGCAGCTTAACCGGGTACCAGGGGGCTGGGGAAAAACTGTTTTTT,CASSLTGYQGAGEKLFF
TRBJ2-7,.,.,TRBV5-6,TGTGCCAGCAGCTCGAGGGGGAGGGTTAACCACGAGCAGTACTTC,CASSSRGRVNHEQYF
TRBJ1-2,.,.,TRBV21-1,TGTGCCAGCAGCAAAGGGAGCAGGGACTATGGCTACACCTTC,CASSKGSRDYGYTF
TRBJ2-6,.,.,TRBV7-9,TGTGCCAGCAGCTTACAGGTCTCTGGGGCCAACGTCCTGACTTTC,CASSLQVSGANVLTF
TRBJ2-3,.,.,TRBV9,TGTGCCAGCAGCGAAGGGGTGCAAGATACGCAGTATTTT,CASSEGVQDTQYF
TRBJ2-2,.,.,TRBV6-5,TGTGCCAGCAGTTACGGGGCAGGTGTCACCGGGGAGCTGTTTTTT,CASSYGAGVTGELFF
TRBJ1-2,.,.,TRBV7-2,TGTGCCAGCAGCTTACCGGGACTCAACCACTATGGCTACACCTTC,CASSLPGLNHYGYTF
TRBJ2-3,TRBD2,.,TRBV30,TGTGCCTGGAGTGCAGCGGGAGGGTGGACAGATACGCAGTATTTT,CAWSAAGGWTDTQYF
TRBJ2-7,.,.,TRBV5-1,TGCGCCAGCAGCTGGAGAATCCCTGCCGGGGTCTCCTACGAGCAGTACTTC,CASSWRIPAGVSYEQYF
TRBJ1-6,.,.,TRBV11-3,TGTGCCAGCAGCGCGGGAGTTCATTCACCCCTCCACTTT,CASSAGVHSPLHF
TRBJ2-3,.,few,TRBV11-2,TGTGCCAGCAGCTTAGATTATTCTACAGATACGCAGTATTTT,CASSLDYSTDTQYF
TRBJ1-3,TRBD1,.,TRBV6-5,TGTGCCAGCAGCGCTACAGGGGAATGGAACACCATATATTTT,CASSATGEWNTIYF
TRBJ1-2,TRBD1,.,TRBV5-1,TGCGCCAGCAGCTGGGGACAGGGCCTTCTCGGATTCACCTTC,CASSWGQGLLGFTF
TRBJ1-1,TRBD1,.,TRBV27,TGTGCCAGCAGTTTTGGTGCGGCAGGGGGCTTGAACACTGAAGCTTTCTTT,CASSFGAAGGLNTEAFF
TRBJ2-7,TRBD2,.,TRBV27,TGTGCCAGCAGCCCCCTTGCGGGAGACCGCCTTGTACGTTGGAGCGAGCAGTACTTC,CASSPLAGDRLVRWSEQYF
TRBJ2-7,TRBD1,few,TRBV11-2,TGTGCCAGCAGCTCGAGAGACAGGGGACCCTACGAGCAGTACTTC,CASSSRDRGPYEQYF
TRBJ1-1,.,.,TRBV5-1,TGCGCCAGCAGCTTGGTTTGGAGTGTTAAAGGAGCTTTCTTT,CASSLVWSVKGAFF
TRBJ2-7,.,.,TRBV4-3,TGCGCCAGCAGCCCATTAGCGGAGAGCTCCTACGAGCAGTACTTC,CASSPLAESSYEQYF
TRBJ1-5,TRBD1,.,TRBV2,TGTGCCAGCAGGCAGACGGGACAGGGGGTTCAGCCCCAGCATTTT,CASRQTGQGVQPQHF
TRBJ1-1,.,.,TRBV29-1,TGCAGCGTCAGAATGGGGAGGCAGGTAACAGTGAACACTGAAGCTTTCTTT,CSVRMGRQVTVNTEAFF
TRBJ2-7,TRBD2,.,TRBV4-3,TGCGCCAGCAGCCAAGAGTACGCTAGCGGCAGCTACGAGCAGTACTTC,CASSQEYASGSYEQYF
TRBJ1-5,.,.,TRBV21-1,TGTGCCAGCAGCAAATCTGCAGGGCCTAATAGCAATCAGCCCCAGCATTTT,CASSKSAGPNSNQPQHF
TRBJ2-3,TRBD2,.,TRBV27,TGTGCCAGCAGTTTGGGCGGGAGGATAGATACGCAGTATTTT,CASSLGGRIDTQYF